One and the same sample provided the 28 T cell receptor beta chains below, sequenced in a study of blood T cell repertoires in COVID-19. Profiling relied on immunoSEQ multiplex PCR, and the TCRdb table lists in-frame clones only, not all of them. The table records about 110,000 clones, 70% to 80% of them present only once. The specimen was peripheral blood. The receptors were sampled from a woman aged 55-70 years with acute or convalescent COVID-19.

CDR3 sequence reads: CASSVGGFSPLHF. As DNA, the CDR3 is TGTGCCAGCAGCGTAGGAGGTTTTTCACCCCTCCACTTT. The chain carries TRBV9 and TRBJ1-6; D call uncertain. Trimming removed 0 bases at V and 9 bases at J, with 7 bases between. Germline CDR1 is SGDLS and CDR2 is YYNGEE. The CDR3 covers 13 residues.

V gene TRBV7-9 combines with J gene TRBJ2-1; 8 bases align to TRBD2. The CDR3 spans 15 residues. The junction had 7 bases not matched to a gene; V was cut back by 2 bases and J by 7 bases. Germline loops: CDR1 SEHNR, CDR2 FQNEAQ (reference sequence). CDR3 region: CASSLSGGFGNEQFF. CDR3 in DNA: TGTGCCAGCAGCTTATCGGGGGGGTTTGGTAATGAGCAGTTCTTC.

V gene TRBV18 combines with J gene TRBJ2-1, with 8 bases lining up with TRBD2. The trim removed 3 bases at V and 3 bases at J, leaving 13 bases unmatched. From germline, CDR1 is KGHSH and CDR2 LQKENI. This CDR3 has 18 amino acids. CDR3 region: CASSPPPGVAGFYNEQFF. The DNA of the CDR3 is TGTGCCAGCTCACCTCCTCCCGGGGTAGCGGGGTTCTACAATGAGCAGTTCTTC.

This chain links TRBV19 with TRBJ1-3; 7 bases match TRBD1. The V gene's germline CDR1 is LNHDA and CDR2 SQIVND (reference sequence). This CDR3 is 16 amino acids long. V dropped 7 bases and J dropped 0; count of bases not matched to a gene: 9. CDR3 coding DNA: TGTGCCAGTACTTGGAAGGGGGCCTACTCTGGAAACACCATATATTTT. Its translation is CASTWKGAYSGNTIYF.

The genes are TRBV9 and TRBJ2-1, with D perhaps TRBD1 (6 bases). The V and J ends lost 2 bases and 10 bases respectively, with 25 bases between them. The V gene's germline CDR1 is SGDLS and CDR2 YYNGEE. The CDR3 consists of 17 residues. The CDR3 sequence is CASSVSGRDKGVIEQFF. The CDR3 coding sequence is TGTGCCAGCAGCGTTTCGGGACGGGACAAGGGAGTGATCGAGCAGTTCTTC.

V usage is TRBV11-2 and J usage is TRBJ2-1; 12 nucleotides align to TRBD2. This CDR3 contains 16 residues. Per the germline V gene, CDR1 is SGHAT and CDR2 is FQNNGV. The junction had 4 bases not matched to a gene; V was cut back by 5 bases and J by 2 bases. For the CDR3, the DNA is TGTGCCAGCAGCCCTCGGACTAGCGGGGCCTACAATGAGCAGTTCTTC. Residues: CASSPRTSGAYNEQFF.

The chain uses TRBV29-1 and TRBJ1-1; D not certain. This CDR3 has 12 residues. Trimming took 5 bases from V and 3 from J, leaving 10 bases between them. Germline-derived CDR1 and CDR2 are SQVTM and ANQGSEA. CDR3 residues: CSVLLGDTEAFF. In DNA, the CDR3 is TGCAGCGTTTTGCTCGGGGACACTGAAGCTTTCTTT.

The V and J genes are TRBV5-1 and TRBJ2-7; 11 bases are a match to TRBD1. Germline V gene lookup returns CDR1 SGHRS and CDR2 YFSETQ. This CDR3 contains 16 residues. Trimming at V came to 0 bases and at J to 5 bases, leaving 7 bases not matched to a gene. The CDR3 nucleotides read TGCGCCAGCAGCTTGGGCCGGGACAGGGGGACACACGAGCAGTACTTC. Translated, it gives CASSLGRDRGTHEQYF. Drawing the rest from reference TRBV5-1 and TRBJ2-7, the complete variable domain is KAGVTQTPRYLIKTRGQQVTLSCSPISGHRSVSWYQQTPGQGLQFLFEYFSETQRNKGNFPGRFSGRQFSNSRSEMNVSTLELGDSALYLCASSLGRDRGTHEQYFGPGTRLTVT.

Only a few counts were recorded for this clone. This chain links TRBV4-2 with TRBJ2-2; possible D gene TRBD2, 6 bases. The CDR3 runs 16 residues. CDR1 and CDR2 from the germline V gene are LGHNA and YNFKEQ. Trimming cost V 0 bases and J 0 bases, with 8 bases left between them. The CDR3 nucleotides are TGTGCCAGCAGCCAAGAGGGGGACTCGAACACCGGGGAGCTGTTTTTT. Amino acid sequence: CASSQEGDSNTGELFF.

With regard to this clone: The junction does not match germline at one end; this may be a read error. The chain links TRBV14 to TRBJ2-7; 10 bases fit TRBD1. The germline V gene has CDR1 SGHDN and CDR2 FVKESK. The CDR3 has 20 amino acids. CDR3 residues: CASSQDFASGQGWISYEQYF. CDR3 DNA: TGTGCCAGCAGTCAAGACTTCGCTTCGGGACAGGGGTGGATTTCCTACGAGCAGTACTTC.

In its sample, this clone was seen many times. The chain links TRBV3-1 (or the pseudogene TRBV3-2) to TRBJ1-6, with 8 bases aligning to TRBD1. The germline V gene has CDR1 LGHDT and CDR2 YNNKEL (reference sequence). V gave up 5 bases and J gave up 9 bases; unmatched junction bases: 12. This CDR3 contains 16 residues. The CDR3 loop reads CASSTFTWTGPSPLHF. CDR3 nucleotide sequence: TGTGCCAGCAGCACATTTACTTGGACAGGGCCTTCACCCCTCCACTTT.

This chain uses TRBV6-5 with TRBJ1-4; D is perhaps TRBD1 (6 bases). This CDR3 has 15 residues. V was pared by 5 bases and J by 8 bases, with 18 bases between. Germline-derived CDR1 and CDR2 are MNHEY and SVGAGI. The CDR3 protein is CASSKSGGQVEKLFF. As DNA, the CDR3 is TGTGCCAGCAGTAAAAGCGGGGGGCAGGTGGAAAAACTGTTTTTT.

The CDR3 region has the DNA TGTGCCAGCAGCTTGGAAACAACGGGTCGCTCCTACAATGAGCAGTTCTTC. Residues: CASSLETTGRSYNEQFF. V and J are TRBV5-4 and TRBJ2-1; D not resolved. Trimming cost V 0 bases and J 0 bases, with 13 bases left between them. The CDR3 has 17 residues. Germline values: CDR1 SGHNT, CDR2 YYREEE (reference sequence).

The gene calls are TRBV3-1 (or the pseudogene TRBV3-2) and TRBJ2-1, with TRBD2 matching over 10 bases. The germline gives CDR1 LGHDT, CDR2 YNNKEL (reference sequence). Trimming removed 1 base from V and 4 bases from J; junction bases left unmatched: 1. The CDR3 runs 15 residues. CDR3 region: CASSQGLAGYNEQFF. The CDR3 DNA follows: TGTGCCAGCAGCCAAGGACTAGCGGGTTACAATGAGCAGTTCTTC.

This clone appeared many times. The rearrangement links TRBV27 to TRBJ2-7; TRBD1 matches 7 bases. With 5 bases clipped from V and 2 bases from J, the junction kept 9 bases outside the gene matches. The CDR3 length is 15 residues. The germline gives CDR1 MNHEY, CDR2 SMNVEV (reference sequence). CDR3: CASSLDRVGPYEQYF. The CDR3 nucleotides are TGTGCCAGCAGTCTCGACAGGGTAGGGCCCTACGAGCAGTACTTC.

This sequence joins TRBV9 and TRBJ2-4; TRBD2 is a possible D gene (5 bases). CDR1 is SGDLS, CDR2 YYNGEE, per germline. Trimming stripped 3 bases from V and 0 bases from J, with 7 bases between. This CDR3 comprises 14 residues. The CDR3 spells CASSAGGAKNIQYF. The DNA for the CDR3 is TGTGCCAGCAGCGCTGGAGGAGCCAAAAACATTCAGTACTTC. Full variable domain (missing parts from reference TRBV9 and TRBJ2-4): DSGVTQTPKHLITATGQRVTLRCSPRSGDLSVYWYQQSLDQGLQFLIQYYNGEERAKGNILERFSAQQFPDLHSELNLSSLELGDSALYFCASSAGGAKNIQYFGAGTRLSVL.

The chain is built from TRBV27 and TRBJ2-3; D uncertain. This CDR3 has 14 residues. The V gene's germline CDR1 is MNHEY and CDR2 SMNVEV (reference sequence). Trimming cost V 5 bases and J 0 bases, with 9 bases left between them. The CDR3 region has the DNA TGTGCCAGCAGTCGAACAATCAGCACAGATACGCAGTATTTT. The encoded protein is CASSRTISTDTQYF.

The V and J genes are TRBV5-5 and TRBJ1-5; weak D call: TRBD1 (5 bases). Germline loops: CDR1 SGHKS, CDR2 YYEKEE (reference sequence). The CDR3 spans 16 residues. V gave up 5 bases and J gave up 3 bases, with 18 bases separating them. The CDR3 region is CASSFLQGGINQPQHF. The CDR3 coding sequence is TGTGCCAGCAGTTTTCTGCAGGGAGGTATCAATCAGCCCCAGCATTTT.

This clone was recorded once. The rearrangement uses TRBV7-2 and TRBJ2-5; 7 bases fit TRBD2. With V trimmed by 4 bases and J by 7 bases, 9 bases remained unmatched. CDR3 length equals 14 residues. CDR1 and CDR2 (germline): SGHTA, FQGNSA. The CDR3 DNA is TGTGCCAGCAGCTACCGCGGGCCGGGAGGGACCCAGTACTTC. Amino acids: CASSYRGPGGTQYF.

Of note for this clone: Possible read error: a much larger clone is one base away. The chain uses TRBV7-6 and TRBJ2-3; possible D gene TRBD2, 7 bases. The V end lost 4 bases, the J end lost 2 bases, and 13 bases lay between the germline ends. The germline CDR1 and CDR2 sequences are SGHVS and FNYEAQ. This CDR3 has 15 residues. Here the CDR3 DNA reads TGTGCCAGCAGCTATATGGGGGGGGCCACAGATACGCAGTATTTT. This encodes CASSYMGGATDTQYF.

The chain joins TRBV10-2 to TRBJ1-5; D is possibly TRBD1 (5 bases). Trimming removed 6 bases from V and 3 bases from J, with 15 bases in between. The CDR3 spans 15 residues. Germline CDR1 and CDR2: WSHSY and SAAADI. In DNA form, the CDR3 reads TGCGCCAGCAGGAGGGACTCTAAGGTCAATCAGCCCCAGCATTTT. Translated: CASRRDSKVNQPQHF.

The CDR3 sequence is CAWGKGLATEAFF. CDR3 sequence (DNA): TGTGCCTGGGGAAAGGGGTTGGCCACTGAAGCTTTCTTT. V usage is TRBV30 and J usage is TRBJ1-1, with TRBD1 as a possible D gene (5 bases). Germline values: CDR1 GTSNPN, CDR2 SVGIG (reference sequence). Trimming took 5 bases from V and 4 from J, leaving 14 bases between them. There are 13 residues in the CDR3.

J is TRBJ2-5 and V is TRBV5-5; 9 nucleotides match TRBD1. This CDR3 spans 15 amino acids. Germline V CDR1 and CDR2: SGHKS, YYEKEE (reference sequence). Trimming removed 2 bases from V and 4 bases from J; junction bases left unmatched: 6. CDR3 nucleotides: TGTGCCAGCAGCTTCGGAGACAGGGGGTCAGAGACCCAGTACTTC. Amino acid sequence: CASSFGDRGSETQYF.

Note on this clone: In the same sample, other DNA sequences code for this CDR3. The chain carries TRBV18 and TRBJ1-6; TRBD1 agrees at 8 bases. This CDR3 has 15 amino acids. The germline V gene has CDR1 KGHSH and CDR2 LQKENI. The V and J ends lost 3 bases and 8 bases, in that order; junction bases with no gene match: 6. The chain's CDR3 is CASSPRVQGDSPLHF. The DNA for the CDR3 is TGTGCCAGCTCACCGAGAGTACAGGGGGATTCACCCCTCCACTTT.

This chain uses TRBV5-4 with TRBJ2-7; possibly TRBD1 for D (6 bases). The length of the CDR3 is 13 residues. V lost 3 bases and J lost 1, with 8 bases in between. Germline V CDR1 and CDR2: SGHNT, YYREEE (reference sequence). In nucleotides, the CDR3 is TGTGCCAGCAGCTCGCAGGGGTCCTACGAGCAGTACTTC. Translation gives CASSSQGSYEQYF.

Written as DNA, the CDR3 is TGTGCCAGCTCACCAGGGGCGGGGTACGGCTACACCTTC. Residues: CASSPGAGYGYTF. V gene TRBV18 combines with J gene TRBJ1-2; D perhaps matches TRBD1 (5 bases). The CDR3 contains 13 residues. V lost 2 bases and J lost 8, with 12 bases in between. Germline CDR1 reads KGHSH; CDR2 reads LQKENI.

The rearrangement joins TRBV30 to TRBJ1-1, with TRBD1 matching over 10 bases. The length of the CDR3 is 15 residues. From germline, CDR1 is GTSNPN and CDR2 SVGIG (reference sequence). V lost 5 bases and J lost 2; bases outside the gene matches: 8. DNA for the CDR3: TGTGCCTGGGGAAAGACAGGGGGCGTAAACACTGAAGCTTTCTTT. It translates to CAWGKTGGVNTEAFF.

The rearrangement uses TRBV11-2 and TRBJ1-1, with D maybe TRBD1 (5 bases). Looked up from germline, CDR1 is SGHAT and CDR2 is FQNNGV. The length of the CDR3 is 13 residues. Trimming removed 4 bases from V and 4 bases from J, with 10 bases in between. In DNA form, the CDR3 reads TGTGCCAGCAGCTCCCAGGGCGGCACTGAAGCTTTCTTT. It specifies CASSSQGGTEAFF.